The 11 T cell receptor beta chains in this list originate from one sample, sequenced in a study of T cells in Graves' hyperthyroidism and ophthalmopathy. Amplification yielded TCR beta CDR3 regions, with RNA transcripts as the source. First-round RT-PCR targeting the TCR CDR3 was performed with the HTBI primer set. TCRdb analysed the multiplex PCR reads with MiXCR anew, one entry per CDR3 protein. The sample lists some 370,000 distinct CDR3 sequences; about 18% were seen once. The sample consisted of blood. All receptors come from a woman aged 25-40 years with Graves' hyperthyroidism that later progressed to Graves' ophthalmopathy.

This clonotype was counted between two and nine times. The V gene is TRBV3-1, the J gene TRBJ2-7, with D unresolved. CDR3 length equals 12 residues. CDR1 is LGHDT and CDR2 is YNNKEL in the germline V gene (reference sequence). V lost 2 bases and J lost 6, with 8 bases in between. This CDR3 reads CASSQFRSEQYF. In DNA form, the CDR3 reads TGTGCCAGCAGCCAATTTAGAAGCGAGCAGTACTTC.

The table lists this clonotype with many counts. This chain uses TRBV20-1 with TRBJ2-1; 9 nucleotides line up with TRBD2. The length of the CDR3 is 13 residues. After removal of 6 bases from V and 8 bases from J, the junction contained 8 bases not matched to a gene. Germline lookup yields CDR1 DFQATT and CDR2 SNEGSKA (reference sequence). The CDR3 DNA reads TGCAGTGCAGCTAGCGGGGAAGGGGATGAGCAGTTCTTC. It translates to CSAASGEGDEQFF.

This clonotype has more than one count but fewer than ten. CDR3 amino acids: CASSTSGRSSYNEQFF. The CDR3 DNA is TGTGCCAGTAGCACTAGCGGTAGAAGCTCCTACAATGAGCAGTTCTTC. The chain has TRBV19 and TRBJ2-1, with 8 bases lining up with TRBD2. CDR1 is LNHDA and CDR2 is SQIVND in the germline V gene (reference sequence). CDR3 size: 16 residues. V was pared by 6 bases and J by 0 bases, with 7 bases of the junction left unmatched.

This clonotype was seen a handful of times. The chain links TRBV9 to TRBJ2-3, with 9 positions matching TRBD2. The CDR3 loop spans 15 amino acids. Per the germline V gene, CDR1 is SGDLS and CDR2 is YYNGEE. Trimming took 4 bases from V and 2 from J; bases not matched to a gene: 5. Here the CDR3 DNA reads TGTGCCAGCAGCCCCCTAGCGGGGTACACAGATACGCAGTATTTT. Translation gives CASSPLAGYTDTQYF.

This clonotype has at least ten counts. This sequence joins TRBV2 and TRBJ2-6; D uncertain. Germline CDR1 reads SNHLY; CDR2 reads FYNNEI. The V end was cut by 11 bases, the J end by 4 bases, with 18 bases between. The CDR3 is made up of 15 amino acids. The CDR3 here is CAAAAGVVGANVLTF. The CDR3 DNA reads as TGTGCCGCGGCGGCTGGGGTTGTGGGGGCCAACGTCCTGACTTTC. Using reference TRBV2 and TRBJ2-6 for the parts outside the CDR3, the full variable domain is EPEVTQTPSHQVTQMGQEVILRCVPISNHLYFYWYRQILGQKVEFLVSFYNNEISEKSEIFDDQFSVERPDGSNFTLKIRSTKLEDSAMYFCAAAAGVVGANVLTFGAGSRLTVL.

There are many counts of this clonotype. The chain has TRBV2 and TRBJ2-7; D may be TRBD1 or TRBD2 (7 bases each). V lost 6 bases, J lost 0 bases, and 15 bases lay in between. The length of the CDR3 is 15 residues. The germline V gene encodes CDR1 SNHLY and CDR2 FYNNEI. The CDR3 loop reads CASSRGGTSSYEQYF. CDR3 DNA: TGTGCCAGCAGCAGGGGGGGGACGAGCTCCTACGAGCAGTACTTC.

This clonotype was counted at least ten times. The J gene is TRBJ2-5, the V gene TRBV6-1; 12 nucleotides align to TRBD2. The CDR3 is made up of 16 amino acids. After removal of 5 bases from V and 5 bases from J, the junction contained 9 bases not matched to a gene. Germline V lookup: CDR1 MNHNS, CDR2 SASEGT. The CDR3 protein is CASSKPSGGAAETQYF. The CDR3 DNA sequence: TGTGCCAGCAGTAAACCTAGCGGGGGGGCCGCGGAGACCCAGTACTTC.

The chain employs TRBV5-8 and TRBJ2-1; tentative D call: TRBD2 (5 bases). The CDR3 sequence is 15 residues long. The V end was cut by 7 bases, the J end by 8 bases, with 22 bases between. CDR1 is SGHTS and CDR2 is YDEGEE in the germline V gene. CDR3 bases: TGTGCCAGCCTAACCACGGGGTCGGGATTCCATGAGCAGTTCTTC. Translated: CASLTTGSGFHEQFF.

This clonotype was found many times. V and J are TRBV15 and TRBJ1-5, with unresolved D. V lost 0 bases, J lost 3 bases, and 12 bases lay in between. The CDR3 contains 16 residues. The germline V gene has CDR1 LNHNV and CDR2 YYDKDF (reference sequence). CDR3 in amino acids: CATSRDPQEPNQPQHF. CDR3 nucleotides: TGTGCCACCAGCAGAGATCCCCAGGAGCCCAATCAGCCCCAGCATTTT.

This clonotype was recorded many times. This chain joins TRBV20-1 and TRBJ2-3, with TRBD2 as a possible D gene (7 bases). V lost 0 bases and J 0 bases, leaving 19 bases between the germline ends. The CDR3 length is 18 residues. Germline loops: CDR1 DFQATT, CDR2 SNEGSKA (reference sequence). CDR3 sequence (DNA): TGCAGTGCTAGAGATCGACGGCGAGGGGGGGGCAGCACAGATACGCAGTATTTT. Its protein is CSARDRRRGGGSTDTQYF.

This clonotype was counted ten times or more. The chain couples TRBV6-1 to TRBJ1-5; D might be TRBD1 (6 bases). CDR3 length: 16 amino acids. CDR1 is MNHNS, CDR2 SASEGT, per germline. Trimming cost V 4 bases and J 0 bases, with 13 bases left between them. The CDR3 loop reads CASSALRGNSNQPQHF. CDR3 bases: TGTGCCAGCAGTGCTTTGAGGGGGAATAGCAATCAGCCCCAGCATTTT.